This passage covers 19 T cell receptor beta chains from one sample sequenced in a study of CD8+ T cells in alopecia areata. Isolated RNA was reverse transcribed into cDNA used as the sequencing template. Profiled with immunoSEQ multiplex PCR; TCRdb holds only in-frame clones, not every one. The profile shows 150,000 or so clones, more than 40% of them singletons. The sequencing sample was made of CD4+ T cells sorted from blood. The source of these receptors is a human donor with alopecia areata.

The chain joins TRBV2 to TRBJ2-7; 9 positions agree with TRBD2. CDR1 and CDR2 from the germline V gene are SNHLY and FYNNEI. J gave up 4 bases and V 5 bases, and 9 bases lay outside the gene matches. CDR3 length: 15 residues. The CDR3 sequence is CASSLAGVGLYEQYF. Written as DNA, the CDR3 is TGTGCCAGCAGTTTAGCGGGAGTTGGGTTATACGAGCAGTACTTC.

This clone was observed a handful of times. This chain joins TRBV4-2 and TRBJ2-5; 12 bases are a match to TRBD2. The junction had 10 bases not matched to a gene; V was cut back by 2 bases and J by 3 bases. This CDR3 is 18 amino acids long. Germline V lookup: CDR1 LGHNA, CDR2 YNFKEQ. CDR3 bases: TGTGCCAGCAGCCAACGGATGGCTAGCGGGAGGGTTGAAGAGACCCAGTACTTC. Protein sequence: CASSQRMASGRVEETQYF.

This clone was counted a few times. This chain connects TRBV15 to TRBJ2-1, with TRBD2 identical over 7 bases. V trimming: 1 base; J trimming: 6 bases; junction bases outside the gene matches: 6. The V gene's germline CDR1 is LNHNV and CDR2 YYDKDF (reference sequence). CDR3 length: 15 residues. Here the CDR3 reads CATSRGTGTTNEQFF. Here the CDR3 DNA reads TGTGCCACCAGCAGAGGGACCGGGACTACCAATGAGCAGTTCTTC.

This rearrangement joins TRBV5-6 to TRBJ2-7, with D perhaps matching TRBD1 (6 bases). In germline, CDR1 is SGHDT, CDR2 YYEEEE. This CDR3 has 15 amino acids. V was trimmed by 4 bases and J by 0 bases, leaving 14 bases between them. CDR3 sequence reads: CASSPRTVISYEQYF. Here the CDR3 DNA reads TGTGCCAGCAGCCCACGGACAGTGATCTCCTACGAGCAGTACTTC.

The chain couples TRBV7-3 to TRBJ2-5; perhaps TRBD1 as D (5 bases). Germline values: CDR1 SGHTA, CDR2 FQGTGA. Trimming took 2 bases from V and 2 from J, leaving 9 bases between them. CDR3 length equals 14 residues. The CDR3 loop is CASSLSQAQETQYF. The CDR3 DNA reads as TGTGCCAGCAGCTTATCACAGGCACAAGAGACCCAGTACTTC.

This chain connects TRBV2 to TRBJ2-2; tentative D call: TRBD2 (5 bases). Looked up from germline, CDR1 is SNHLY and CDR2 is FYNNEI. Trimming took off 5 bases at V and 8 bases at J, with 9 bases between the two ends. The CDR3 covers 12 residues. The CDR3 here is CASSKRLGELFF. The CDR3 DNA follows: TGTGCCAGCAGTAAGAGACTAGGGGAGCTGTTTTTT.

This chain joins TRBV6-6 and TRBJ2-7, with 8 bases identical to TRBD2. V lost 7 bases to trimming and J lost 6 bases; unmatched junction nucleotides: 11. CDR1 and CDR2 from the germline V gene are MNHNY and SVGAGI (reference sequence). This CDR3 has 14 amino acids. CDR3 coding DNA: TGTGCCAGCACCTCCGGGGGGGGAGGTGGCGAGCAGTACTTC. Its translation is CASTSGGGGGEQYF.

The chain employs TRBV10-3 and TRBJ1-5; D is unresolved. Trimming stripped 0 bases from V and 5 bases from J, with 14 bases between. The CDR3 runs 16 residues. Germline CDR1 is ENHRY and CDR2 is SYGVKD. CDR3 in amino acids: CAISESGVTFDQPQHF. CDR3 DNA: TGTGCCATCAGTGAGTCTGGGGTTACTTTCGATCAGCCCCAGCATTTT.

The chain uses TRBV27 and TRBJ2-3, with no clear D. This CDR3 spans 14 amino acids. CDR1 and CDR2 (germline): MNHEY, SMNVEV (reference sequence). V was pared by 0 bases and J by 3 bases, with 7 bases between. As DNA, the CDR3 is TGTGCCAGCAGTTTATCGTTCGTGACAGATACGCAGTATTTT. It is translated as CASSLSFVTDTQYF.

With regard to this clone: The same CDR3 also results from other DNA sequences found in this sample. V gene TRBV9 combines with J gene TRBJ2-3, with no clear D. The CDR3 totals 12 residues. The V gene lost 3 bases and the J gene lost 0 bases, with 2 bases spanning the gap. Germline V gene sequence: CDR1 SGDLS, CDR2 YYNGEE. CDR3: CASSASTDTQYF. As DNA, the CDR3 is TGTGCCAGCAGCGCTAGCACAGATACGCAGTATTTT. The complete variable domain, with remaining parts taken from reference TRBV9 and TRBJ2-3, reads DSGVTQTPKHLITATGQRVTLRCSPRSGDLSVYWYQQSLDQGLQFLIQYYNGEERAKGNILERFSAQQFPDLHSELNLSSLELGDSALYFCASSASTDTQYFGPGTRLTVL.

This clone showed up just a few times. This rearrangement joins TRBV30 to TRBJ2-2, with 9 bases identical to TRBD1. Germline assignment: CDR1 GTSNPN and CDR2 SVGIG (reference sequence). Trimming at V came to 3 bases and at J to 8 bases, leaving 10 bases not matched to a gene. CDR3 length: 15 amino acids. The CDR3 DNA follows: TGTGCCTGGAGCCGACAGGGACAGGGTGGGGGGGAGCTGTTTTTT. It encodes CAWSRQGQGGGELFF.

This clone appeared a single time. The chain uses TRBV7-2 and TRBJ1-2; no clear D. Looked up from germline, CDR1 is SGHTA and CDR2 is FQGNSA. This CDR3 spans 15 amino acids. Trimming stripped 4 bases from V and 1 base from J, with 13 bases between. The chain's CDR3 is CASSSSRALNYGYTF. CDR3 DNA: TGTGCCAGCAGCTCCTCCCGGGCCCTTAACTATGGCTACACCTTC.

This rearrangement joins TRBV6-6 to TRBJ2-1; tentative D call: TRBD2 (5 bases). Trimming cost V 7 bases and J 4 bases, with 17 bases left between them. CDR1 is MNHNY and CDR2 is SVGAGI in the germline V gene (reference sequence). The CDR3 is 15 residues long. The CDR3: CASKVSATPYNEQFF. CDR3 in DNA: TGTGCCAGCAAGGTTAGCGCGACCCCTTACAATGAGCAGTTCTTC.

The chain recombines TRBV5-6 with TRBJ1-2; D possibly corresponds to TRBD1 (5 bases). V gave up 3 bases and J gave up 9 bases, with 9 bases separating them. There are 11 residues in the CDR3. Germline assignment: CDR1 SGHDT and CDR2 YYEEEE. The CDR3 nucleotides read TGTGCCAGCAGCTGGGGCACTCGCTACACCTTC. This gives the protein CASSWGTRYTF.

This clone was recorded a few times. The rearrangement uses TRBV6-5 and TRBJ2-7; D remains unclear. The CDR3 covers 12 residues. Germline CDR1 and CDR2: MNHEY and SVGAGI. The ends were cut back, 4 bases at V and 7 bases at J, with 11 bases in the middle. The CDR3 loop reads CASSFDLREQYF. DNA of the CDR3: TGTGCCAGCAGTTTCGACCTTCGAGAGCAGTACTTC.

This sequence joins TRBV30 and TRBJ2-7; 11 nucleotides align to TRBD1. The trim removed 4 bases at V and 12 bases at J, leaving 11 bases unmatched. The germline V gene has CDR1 GTSNPN and CDR2 SVGIG (reference sequence). This CDR3 has 13 amino acids. CDR3 in amino acids: CAWTAIGQGASYF. The CDR3 coding sequence is TGTGCCTGGACAGCGATTGGACAGGGGGCGTCGTACTTC.

The gene calls are TRBV5-1 and TRBJ2-6; no definite D call. The germline V gene has CDR1 SGHRS and CDR2 YFSETQ. This CDR3 is built from 16 residues. V was cut by 2 bases and J by 2 bases, with 11 bases left in between. The CDR3 region is CASSFLGSAGANVLTF. The CDR3 region has the DNA TGCGCCAGCAGCTTCCTGGGTTCCGCTGGGGCCAACGTCCTGACTTTC.

This chain's CDR3 is CASSQGPGLAGKSYEQYF. DNA of the CDR3: TGTGCCAGCAGCCAAGGGCCGGGACTAGCGGGGAAATCCTACGAGCAGTACTTC. The chain couples TRBV4-2 to TRBJ2-7; 13 nucleotides match TRBD2. Germline lookup yields CDR1 LGHNA and CDR2 YNFKEQ. CDR3 length: 18 residues. Trimming removed 1 base from V and 1 base from J; junction bases left unmatched: 7.

This clone was found a few times. This chain joins TRBV23-1 and TRBJ2-1; D may be TRBD1 (5 bases). TRBV23-1 qualifies as an ORF whose function is uncertain. The CDR3 consists of 17 residues. Trimming pared 0 bases from V and 6 bases from J, leaving 18 bases between. DNA of the CDR3: TGCGCCAGCAGTCAATCTAAAAGACAGCCCCACCTCAATGAGCAGTTCTTC. It is translated as CASSQSKRQPHLNEQFF.